Listed below are T cell receptor beta chains from one sample, sequenced in a study of blood T cells in healthy people across ages. One entry per CDR3 protein, called by TCRdb with MiXCR from the 5' RACE reads. The data hold 500,000 to 600,000 distinct CDR3 sequences, with 25% to 30% observed a single time. Sequenced: blood. These receptors came from a woman in her 70s in good health. The CDR3 runs from the conserved cysteine through the conserved F or W. The D gene is left open where the match is weak. Size values are once, few and many counts, or a class for expanded clones, and some rows have none.

J	length	D	V	size	DNA	CDR3
TRBJ1-2	15	-	TRBV6-6	few	TGTGCCAGCAGTTCCTCGGGGGCGCAGGGCTATGGCTACACCTTC	CASSSSGAQGYGYTF
TRBJ2-1	15	TRBD1	TRBV27	-	TGTGCCAGCAGTTCAGGGGGCGCGAGGGACAATGAGCAGTTCTTC	CASSSGGARDNEQFF
TRBJ1-2	13	-	TRBV5-6	few	TGTGCCTCCAACAGGGTCACCGCTTATGGCTACACCTTC	CASNRVTAYGYTF
TRBJ2-2	16	-	TRBV11-3	few	TGTGCCAGCAGCCCGGTCGGACGGCTAAACACCGGGGAGCTGTTTTTT	CASSPVGRLNTGELFF
TRBJ2-5	14	-	TRBV9	few	TGTGCCAGCAGCGTAGGGCACCAACAAGAGACCCAGTACTTC	CASSVGHQQETQYF
TRBJ2-5	15	TRBD2	TRBV6-6	-	TGTGCCAGCAGCGGTGTGGGGACTAGGGAAGAGACCCGGTACTTC	CASSGVGTREETRYF
TRBJ1-3	11	-	TRBV4-2	few	TGTGCCAGCAGCCTGTTAAGTACCATATATTTT	CASSLLSTIYF
TRBJ1-5	15	TRBD1	TRBV4-3	-	TGCGCCAGCTCCCCCGGGACAGGGTCCCTCCAGCCCCAGCATTTT	CASSPGTGSLQPQHF
TRBJ1-2	12	-	TRBV29-1	-	TGCAGCGGACTAGACAGAACCTATGGCTACACCTTC	CSGLDRTYGYTF
TRBJ2-1	15	TRBD2	TRBV9	few	TGTGCCAGCAGTTCCGGACTAGCGGGGGGTACAGCCCAGTTCTTC	CASSSGLAGGTAQFF
TRBJ1-3	14	-	TRBV6-6	-	TGTGCCAGCTGTGTCAGAGACTCTGGAAACACCATATATTTT	CASCVRDSGNTIYF
TRBJ2-7	14	-	TRBV7-2	-	TGTGCCAGCAGCTCGGGCCGCGCGACCTACGAGCAGTACTTC	CASSSGRATYEQYF
TRBJ1-2	15	-	TRBV3-1	-	TGTGCCAGCAGCCAAGTTGGGCAGGGGAACTATGGCTACACCTTC	CASSQVGQGNYGYTF
TRBJ1-2	14	-	TRBV28	many	TGTGCCAGCAGGGCCCCAGCCAGAGGGCTAGGCTACACCTTC	CASRAPARGLGYTF
TRBJ2-5	14	-	TRBV6-1	-	TGTGCCAGCAGACCAATGGAGTACCAAGAGACCCAGTACTTC	CASRPMEYQETQYF
TRBJ2-2	15	-	TRBV7-2	few	TGTGCCAGCAGCTTAGCGGGGGCGGACACCGGGGAGCTGTTTTTT	CASSLAGADTGELFF
TRBJ1-5	16	-	TRBV7-2	-	TGTGCCAGCAGCTTAGTGAGGGGGACTAGCAATCAGCCCCAGCATTTT	CASSLVRGTSNQPQHF
TRBJ1-1	15	TRBD1	TRBV3-1	few	TGTGCCAGCAGCCCTGGCAGGGGGCTGAACACTGAAGCTTTCTTT	CASSPGRGLNTEAFF
TRBJ1-5	14	-	TRBV6-1	-	TGTGCCAGCAGGGAGGGGCCTAGCAATCAGCCCCAGCATTTT	CASREGPSNQPQHF
TRBJ1-1	13	-	TRBV20-1	few	TGCAGTGCTAAGTACAGGACTGGAGGGGGAGCTTTCTTT	CSAKYRTGGGAFF
TRBJ2-1	16	-	TRBV7-2	-	TGTGCCAGCAGCTTATTAAAGGCGGCTTCTTACAATGAGCAGTTCTTC	CASSLLKAASYNEQFF
TRBJ2-6	15	-	TRBV6-2/TRBV6-3	few	TGTGCCAGCACCCGATGGGCCTCTGGGGCCAACGTCCTGACTTTC	CASTRWASGANVLTF
TRBJ1-2	12	-	TRBV4-2	few	TGTGCCAGCAGCCAAGGGAAGTTTGGCTACACCTTC	CASSQGKFGYTF
TRBJ2-1	17	TRBD2	TRBV5-6	few	TGTGCCAGCAGCGCATCGGAAGCGGGGGGACCCTACAATGAGCAGTTCTTC	CASSASEAGGPYNEQFF
TRBJ2-7	17	-	TRBV19	few	TGTGCCAGTAGTCAGATCCTAGCAGGGGGGAGCTCCTACGAGCAGTACTTC	CASSQILAGGSSYEQYF
TRBJ2-3	13	-	TRBV20-1	few	TGCAGTGCGCTGCTAGCGACCACAGATACGCAGTATTTT	CSALLATTDTQYF
TRBJ2-7	14	-	TRBV5-1	-	TGCGCCAGCAGCGTCAGACCGATGTCCCACGAGCAGTACTTC	CASSVRPMSHEQYF
TRBJ1-4	15	-	TRBV7-6	few	TGTGCCAGCACCCAATATGTAAACAGGGAGGGAAAACTGTTTTTT	CASTQYVNREGKLFF
TRBJ2-3	12	-	TRBV7-9	few	TGTGCCAGCAGCCGGCCCGCAGATACGCAGTATTTT	CASSRPADTQYF
TRBJ2-3	14	TRBD2	TRBV20-1	few	TGCAGTGCTAGGGGACTATCCAGCACAGATACGCAGTATTTT	CSARGLSSTDTQYF
TRBJ2-1	16	TRBD2	TRBV5-1	-	TGCGCCAGCAGCTTGCGGGTAGCGGGGGCCTACAATGAGCAGTTCTTC	CASSLRVAGAYNEQFF
TRBJ2-5	13	-	TRBV20-1	-	TGCAGTGCTAAGCGAGGACAGAAAGAGACCCAGTACTTC	CSAKRGQKETQYF
TRBJ2-1	14	-	TRBV5-1	-	TGCGCCAGCGGGGGACAAGGTTCCTACAATGAGCAGTTCTTC	CASGGQGSYNEQFF
TRBJ2-5	15	TRBD2	TRBV4-3	few	TGCGCCAGCAGCCAAGAGAGGCGGGGGGGAGAGACCCAGTACTTC	CASSQERRGGETQYF
TRBJ2-6	14	-	TRBV28	once	TGTGCCAGCAGTGTCGGAACTGGGGCCAACGTCCTGACTTTC	CASSVGTGANVLTF
TRBJ2-3	15	TRBD1	TRBV7-3	-	TGTGCCAGCAGCTTCGGGACAGCATATACAGATACGCAGTATTTT	CASSFGTAYTDTQYF
TRBJ2-1	15	TRBD1	TRBV7-2	-	TGTGCCAGCAGCTTCGACAGGGGGCAATACAATGAGCAGTTCTTC	CASSFDRGQYNEQFF
TRBJ2-2	14	-	TRBV12-3/TRBV12-4	few	TGTGCCAGCCACCGGGGAGCGAACACCGGGGAGCTGTTTTTT	CASHRGANTGELFF